This entry lists 15 T cell receptor beta chains sequenced from one sample in a study of shared clonotypes between healthy human individuals. The protocol was immunoSEQ multiplex PCR, while the TCRdb copy is restricted to in-frame clones and leaves out a portion. Of approximately 980,000 clones detected, 70% to 85% appear once; the ten largest clones hold around 1.5%. The sample comprised memory CD4+ T cells sorted from blood. The subset is: CD45RA-negative fraction. These receptors all come from a man younger than 35 in good health.

Only one count was recorded for this clone. The rearrangement joins TRBV5-1 to TRBJ1-1, with D maybe TRBD1 (6 bases). With 5 bases removed from V and 1 base from J, the gap between germline ends came to 9 bases. The germline V gene encodes CDR1 SGHRS and CDR2 YFSETQ. This CDR3 has 13 amino acids. Written as DNA, the CDR3 is TGCGCCAGCAGAGAACAGGGGAACACTGAAGCTTTCTTT. Protein: CASREQGNTEAFF.

This clone has just a few counts. The chain joins TRBV30 to TRBJ2-5; 10 bases are a match to TRBD2. The CDR3 runs 16 residues. After removal of 2 bases from V and 1 base from J, the junction contained 7 bases not matched to a gene. Germline CDR1 GTSNPN, CDR2 SVGIG (reference sequence). CDR3 amino acids: CAWSILAGALQETQYF. The CDR3 DNA reads TGTGCCTGGAGTATCCTAGCGGGGGCACTCCAAGAGACCCAGTACTTC.

The V gene is TRBV5-8, the J gene TRBJ2-7; 7 positions agree with TRBD1. Per the germline V gene, CDR1 is SGHTS and CDR2 is YDEGEE. This CDR3 has 16 amino acids. V shed 4 bases and J 3 bases; nucleotides not matched to a gene: 13. DNA for the CDR3: TGTGCCAGCAGCGGGATAAGACAGGGTGGGGGCTACGAGCAGTACTTC. This gives the protein CASSGIRQGGGYEQYF. The full variable domain, with the rest looked up from reference TRBV5-8 and TRBJ2-7, is EAGVTQSPTHLIKTRGQQATLRCSPISGHTSVYWYQQALGLGLQFLLWYDEGEERNRGNFPPRFSGRQFPNYSSELNVNALELEDSALYLCASSGIRQGGGYEQYFGPGTRLTVT.

This clone was detected only once. This sequence joins TRBV28 and TRBJ1-5; no definite D call. CDR1 and CDR2 (germline): MDHEN, SYDVKM. V lost 2 bases and J lost 7, with 12 bases in between. The CDR3 has 14 amino acids. As DNA, the CDR3 is TGTGCCAGCAGTTTAACAGACGCGGGACAGCCCCAGCATTTT. Translated: CASSLTDAGQPQHF. Supplemented by reference TRBV28 and TRBJ1-5, the full variable domain reads DVKVTQSSRYLVKRTGEKVFLECVQDMDHENMFWYRQDPGLGLRLIYFSYDVKMKEKGDIPEGYSVSREKKERFSLILESASTNQTSMYLCASSLTDAGQPQHFGDGTRLSIL.

Concerning this clone itself: The same CDR3 is also encoded by other DNA sequences in this sample. This rearrangement joins TRBV2 to TRBJ2-7; D is ambiguous. The V gene lost 8 bases and the J gene lost 2 bases, with 7 bases spanning the gap. Germline loops: CDR1 SNHLY, CDR2 FYNNEI. The CDR3 is 11 residues long. In DNA, the CDR3 is TGTGCCAGCTCAGAAGCCTACGAGCAGTACTTC. It yields the protein CASSEAYEQYF.

Here the CDR3 DNA reads TGTGCCAGCCGCGGCCCAGGCACTGAAGCTTTCTTT. As protein: CASRGPGTEAFF. The chain links TRBV7-9 to TRBJ1-1; D uncertain. With 8 bases removed from V and 4 bases from J, the gap between germline ends came to 11 bases. Germline V gene sequence: CDR1 SEHNR, CDR2 FQNEAQ (reference sequence). The CDR3 covers 12 residues.

The count of this clone is one. This chain joins TRBV19 and TRBJ2-2; D gene uncertain. This CDR3 comprises 14 residues. Trimming removed 0 bases at V and 5 bases at J, with 7 bases between. Germline V CDR1 and CDR2: LNHDA, SQIVND (reference sequence). CDR3 DNA sequence: TGTGCCAGTAGTATAGATCGCCTGACCGGGGAGCTGTTTTTT. This sequence encodes CASSIDRLTGELFF.

The rearrangement links TRBV2 to TRBJ1-6; no clear D. Trimming cost V 7 bases and J 9 bases, with 10 bases left between them. This CDR3 is 12 amino acids long. CDR1 and CDR2 from the germline V gene are SNHLY and FYNNEI. The CDR3 loop is CASNSPSSPLHF. CDR3 sequence (DNA): TGTGCCAGCAACAGCCCGAGTTCACCCCTCCACTTT.

This rearrangement joins TRBV5-6 to TRBJ2-3; D is unresolved. Trimming left V 4 bases short and J 5 bases short, with 11 bases between. CDR3 size: 13 residues. Germline values: CDR1 SGHDT, CDR2 YYEEEE. The CDR3 DNA is TGTGCCAGCAGCAAAACGGATCGAGATACGCAGTATTTT. This sequence encodes CASSKTDRDTQYF.

For this clone: Being one base from a much bigger clone, this may be a read error. This same CDR3 is encoded by further DNA sequences in the sample. This sequence joins TRBV20-1 and TRBJ1-1, with D unresolved. The CDR3 runs 10 residues. The V gene's germline CDR1 is DFQATT and CDR2 SNEGSKA (reference sequence). Trimming left V 3 bases short and J 3 bases short, with 2 bases between. The CDR3 reads CSASHTEAFF. The CDR3 DNA follows: TGCAGTGCTAGTCACACTGAAGCTTTCTTT.

The chain links TRBV6-1 to TRBJ1-4, with D tentatively TRBD1 (6 bases). This CDR3 is 13 amino acids long. Trimming pared 9 bases from V and 6 bases from J, leaving 14 bases between. CDR1 and CDR2 (germline): MNHNS, SASEGT. The CDR3 DNA reads as TGTGCCAGTAAAGAAGGGGGGTATGAAAAACTGTTTTTT. Its translation is CASKEGGYEKLFF.

The chain links TRBV29-1 to TRBJ1-2, with D uncertain. Germline V gene sequence: CDR1 SQVTM, CDR2 ANQGSEA. Deletions cut 4 bases from V and 2 bases from J, with 17 bases between. The CDR3 extends over 15 amino acids. This CDR3 is CSVGLTAGHNYGYTF. Here the CDR3 DNA reads TGCAGCGTTGGGTTAACGGCAGGTCACAACTATGGCTACACCTTC.

V and J are TRBV10-3 and TRBJ2-1, with D uncertain. Trimming removed 8 bases from V and 4 bases from J, with 12 bases in between. The length of the CDR3 is 13 residues. Germline V CDR1 and CDR2: ENHRY, SYGVKD. CDR3 nucleotide sequence: TGTGCCATCTCTGATATTCCTTACAATGAGCAGTTCTTC. Protein: CAISDIPYNEQFF.

This chain joins TRBV2 and TRBJ1-2; tentatively, D is TRBD1 (5 bases). The germline gives CDR1 SNHLY, CDR2 FYNNEI. Trimming shortened V by 6 bases and J by 3 bases, and 14 bases separated the two germline ends. The CDR3 runs 14 residues. CDR3 DNA sequence: TGTGCCAGCAGGGGGCTCCCTATTGACTATGGCTACACCTTC. Translating it yields CASRGLPIDYGYTF.

The chain recombines TRBV5-5 with TRBJ1-1; D uncertain. CDR3 length equals 15 residues. Trimming took 5 bases from V and 5 from J, leaving 19 bases between them. Looked up from germline, CDR1 is SGHKS and CDR2 is YYEKEE (reference sequence). The CDR3: CASSFRMVGGTEAFF. DNA of the CDR3: TGTGCCAGCAGTTTTCGGATGGTCGGAGGGACTGAAGCTTTCTTT.